These 21 T cell receptor beta chains originate from one sample sequenced in a study of post-analysis software for immune sequencing data. TCR beta cDNA libraries had unique molecular identifiers. Each CDR3 protein is one row after TCRdb ran MiXCR on the PCR reads. The table shows roughly 620,000 distinct CDR3 sequences, with 44% occurring only once. Study observations and caveats: Patients used several TRBV segments, including TRBV5-6, TRBV5-1 and TRBV20-1, more often than controls.

What these receptors recognize is not known. Input material: blood. The receptors here all came from a girl aged 5-17 years with multiple sclerosis.

This chain links TRBV9 with TRBJ2-5; D may be TRBD2 (5 bases). Gene TRBJ2-7 matches the end of the DNA better, so the J call may be wrong. CDR3 size: 12 residues. From germline, CDR1 is SGDLS and CDR2 YYNGEE. This CDR3 reads CASSPVGDEQYF. CDR3 sequence (DNA): TGTGCCAGCAGCCCCGTCGGGGACGAGCAGTACTTC.

The chain recombines TRBV20-1 with TRBJ2-3, with TRBD2 matching 8 bases. The V gene end was trimmed by 6 bases and the J gene end by 3 bases; junction bases not matched to a gene: 8. CDR1 DFQATT and CDR2 SNEGSKA come from the germline V gene (reference sequence). The CDR3 length is 14 residues. The CDR3 region has the DNA TGCAGTGCACCCGGTAGCGGGAAAACAGATACGCAGTATTTT. It encodes CSAPGSGKTDTQYF.

The chain is built from TRBV6-2 or TRBV6-3 and TRBJ2-1; 10 nucleotides align to TRBD2. The CDR3 is 17 residues long. Germline CDR1 MNHEY, CDR2 SVGEGT. Trimming took 0 bases from V and 5 from J; bases not matched to a gene: 7. The CDR3 spells CASSYSSTSGIDNEQFF. In nucleotides, the CDR3 is TGTGCCAGCAGTTACTCGAGTACTAGCGGGATCGACAATGAGCAGTTCTTC.

On this clonotype: At one end, the junction sequence differs from germline, possibly due to a read error. V usage is TRBV11-2 and J usage is TRBJ2-5; D uncertain. With the DNA end fitting TRBJ2-7 better, the J assignment may be wrong. Looked up from germline, CDR1 is SGHAT and CDR2 is FQNNGV. This CDR3 is built from 11 residues. CDR3 nucleotide sequence: TGTGCCGGCAGCTTATCTCTCGAGCAGTACTTC. Translating gives CAGSLSLEQYF.

The chain recombines TRBV6-2 or TRBV6-3 with TRBJ2-7, with 7 bases fitting TRBD2. There are 14 residues in the CDR3. The V segment lost 6 bases and the J segment 2 bases; nucleotides outside the gene matches: 7. Germline lookup yields CDR1 MNHEY and CDR2 SVGEGT. CDR3 amino acids: CASSGSGVTYEQYF. CDR3 DNA sequence: TGTGCCAGCAGCGGAAGCGGGGTCACCTACGAGCAGTACTTC.

Only a few counts were recorded for this clonotype. This sequence joins TRBV6-5 and TRBJ1-2, with a possible D match to TRBD1 (6 bases). CDR1 MNHEY and CDR2 SVGAGI come from the germline V gene. The CDR3 runs to 14 residues. V lost 0 bases to trimming and J lost 7 bases, with 12 bases between them. In nucleotides, the CDR3 is TGTGCCAGCAGTTACTCCCGGACAGCAGGTGGCTACACCTTC. This encodes CASSYSRTAGGYTF.

V gene TRBV20-1 combines with J gene TRBJ2-3, with D perhaps TRBD2 (6 bases). The V and J ends lost 3 bases and 5 bases respectively, with 9 bases between them. The CDR3 extends over 12 amino acids. Germline CDR1 reads DFQATT; CDR2 reads SNEGSKA (reference sequence). CDR3 nucleotides: TGCAGTGCTAGCGGGGAGGAAGATACGCAGTATTTT. Translating it yields CSASGEEDTQYF.

V gene TRBV6-1 combines with J gene TRBJ1-2; the D gene is possibly TRBD1 (5 bases). The CDR3 has 14 residues. CDR1 and CDR2 (germline): MNHNS, SASEGT. Between the trimmed V and J ends, which lost 4 bases and 6 bases, there was a span of 15 bases. CDR3 bases: TGTGCCAGCAGTGGCCCGGGACGGCAAAATGGCTACACCTTC. Translating gives CASSGPGRQNGYTF.

This rearrangement joins TRBV12-3 or TRBV12-4 to TRBJ2-6, with D perhaps matching TRBD1 (6 bases). V shed 5 bases and J shed 2 bases, with 19 bases lying between them. The CDR3 length is 18 residues. CDR3 protein: CASSGIPGVAPGANVLTF. The CDR3 DNA is TGTGCCAGCAGTGGAATCCCAGGGGTGGCACCTGGGGCCAACGTCCTGACTTTC.

This clonotype was seen more than once but under ten times. The chain recombines TRBV12-3 or TRBV12-4 with TRBJ2-5, with 7 bases matching TRBD1. Trimming took 7 bases from V and 1 from J; bases not matched to a gene: 3. The CDR3 is 13 amino acids. CDR3 residues: CASNRQGQETQYF. The CDR3 DNA sequence: TGTGCCAGCAATAGACAGGGCCAAGAGACCCAGTACTTC.

This chain connects TRBV29-1 to TRBJ2-7; D remains unclear. Germline-derived CDR1 and CDR2 are SQVTM and ANQGSEA. There are 13 residues in the CDR3. Trimming left V 1 base short and J 2 bases short, with 9 bases between. The CDR3 reads CSVEGQVPYEQYF. The CDR3 DNA sequence: TGCAGCGTTGAAGGGCAAGTCCCCTACGAGCAGTACTTC.

For this clonotype: Its ends do not fully match the called genes, so a read error is possible. The chain uses TRBV6-6 and TRBJ2-3; 13 bases map to TRBD2. Germline CDR1 is MNHNY and CDR2 is SVGAGI (reference sequence). The CDR3 runs to 17 residues. The CDR3 sequence: CVSSYPGLAGNTDTQYF. The CDR3 coding sequence is TGTGTCAGCAGTTACCCGGGACTAGCGGGGAACACAGATACGCAGTATTTT.

The chain couples TRBV10-2 to TRBJ1-2, with 7 bases identical to TRBD1. CDR1 is WSHSY and CDR2 is SAAADI in the germline V gene. The J segment lost 7 bases and the V segment lost 7 bases, leaving 3 bases of the junction unmatched. The CDR3 has 11 amino acids. CDR3 region: CASTDRVGYTF. CDR3 coding DNA: TGCGCCAGCACCGACAGGGTTGGCTACACCTTC.

V usage is TRBV12-3 or TRBV12-4 and J usage is TRBJ1-2, with D maybe TRBD1 (5 bases). The V end lost 2 bases, the J end lost 6 bases, and 16 bases lay between the germline ends. This CDR3 comprises 15 residues. This CDR3 is CASSLQGPERDGYTF. The CDR3 coding sequence is TGTGCCAGCAGTTTACAGGGCCCCGAGAGGGATGGCTACACCTTC.

The chain couples TRBV10-3 to TRBJ1-2, with TRBD1 as a possible D gene (5 bases). Germline-derived CDR1 and CDR2 are ENHRY and SYGVKD. The CDR3 extends over 17 amino acids. V was shortened by 2 bases and J by 0 bases, with 16 bases between the two germline ends. CDR3 sequence reads: CAISEPGGTSANYGYTF. The CDR3 DNA is TGTGCCATCAGTGAGCCTGGCGGGACCTCAGCTAACTATGGCTACACCTTC.

Only a few counts were recorded for this clonotype. The CDR3: CATTTGGLAKNIQYF. Written as DNA, the CDR3 is TGTGCCACCACCACAGGGGGCCTGGCCAAAAACATTCAGTACTTC. The gene calls are TRBV6-2 or TRBV6-3 and TRBJ2-4; 9 positions match TRBD1. The CDR3 sequence is 15 residues long. Germline CDR1 reads MNHEY; CDR2 reads SVGEGT. V dropped 10 bases and J dropped 1; count of bases not matched to a gene: 8.

This chain uses TRBV12-3 or TRBV12-4 with TRBJ1-4, with no clear D. V was shortened by 6 bases and J by 8 bases, with 10 bases between the two germline ends. The CDR3 is made up of 12 amino acids. The CDR3 DNA reads TGTGCCAGCAGCTCGACTAGGGAAAAACTGTTTTTT. This gives the protein CASSSTREKLFF.

J is TRBJ2-7 and V is TRBV5-1; 11 bases are shared with TRBD1. CDR1 SGHRS and CDR2 YFSETQ come from the germline V gene. The V gene end was trimmed by 4 bases and the J gene end by 4 bases; junction bases not matched to a gene: 4. The CDR3 spans 14 residues. The CDR3, as DNA: TGCGCCAGCAGCATCGGGACAGGGGGTTACGAGCAGTACTTC. Amino acid sequence: CASSIGTGGYEQYF.

The chain combines TRBV6-6 with TRBJ2-3, with 7 bases aligning to TRBD2. Germline trimming cut 7 bases from V and 0 bases from J; bases unmatched to any gene: 7. CDR3 length: 15 amino acids. Germline V gene lookup returns CDR1 MNHNY and CDR2 SVGAGI (reference sequence). The chain's CDR3 is CASTQLGLSTDTQYF. For the CDR3, the DNA is TGTGCCAGCACCCAGCTGGGACTAAGCACAGATACGCAGTATTTT.

This clonotype was picked up a small number of times. V is TRBV10-3 and J is TRBJ2-2; D is unresolved. Germline V gene data show CDR1 as ENHRY and CDR2 as SYGVKD. The CDR3 sequence is 15 residues long. V lost 2 bases and J 7 bases, leaving 14 bases between the germline ends. Here the CDR3 reads CAISEPYRGSGELFF. CDR3 DNA: TGTGCCATCAGTGAGCCATATAGAGGAAGCGGGGAGCTGTTTTTT.

The chain recombines TRBV14 with TRBJ2-3, with D uncertain. CDR1 and CDR2 from the germline V gene are SGHDN and FVKESK. The CDR3 length is 12 residues. Deletions cut 4 bases from V and 7 bases from J, with 9 bases between. The CDR3 is CASSPPSNTQYF. The CDR3 DNA reads as TGTGCCAGCAGCCCCCCTAGTAATACGCAGTATTTT.